This section outlines one T cell receptor (beta chain) sequence together with its context. The CDR3 runs 15 residues. The germline CDR1 and CDR2 sequences are MDHEN and SYDVKM. V was trimmed by 6 bases and J by 1 base, leaving 15 bases between them. This sample is part of a study of T cells in Graves' hyperthyroidism and ophthalmopathy. Calling Graves' hyperthyroidism stable meant ophthalmopathy did not progress within 18 months. Diagnosing involved the use of clinical symptoms, serum thyroxine and TRAb, thyroid ultrasound and orbital computed tomography. Amplification of TCR beta CDR3 regions used RNA as the template. The HTBI set primed first-round TCR CDR3 RT-PCR. Using its own MiXCR run on the multiplex PCR reads, TCRdb lists one record per CDR3 protein. The sample lists hundreds of thousands of distinct CDR3 sequences, 15% to 19% occurring once.

The chain carries TRBV28 and TRBJ2-5, with D possibly being TRBD1 (6 bases). Input material: blood. This clonotype was sampled from a woman in her late teens or twenties with Graves' hyperthyroidism. The CDR3 sequence: CASRRAGQLQETQYF. The CDR3 DNA sequence: TGTGCCAGCAGACGCGCCGGACAGCTCCAAGAGACCCAGTACTTC.